A single sample is the source of the 5 T cell receptor beta chains below, sequenced in a study of T cell responses to AZD1222 COVID-19 vaccine. Assay: immunoSEQ multiplex PCR; the TCRdb copy retains only in-frame clones and omits some. Of around 58,000 clones listed, around 92% are singletons. This specimen consisted of peripheral blood, obtained 28 days after the second AZD1222 dose. Source of these receptors: an adult who received the AZD1222 COVID-19 vaccine.

The rearrangement links TRBV2 to TRBJ2-3; tentative D call: TRBD1 (5 bases). The V gene's germline CDR1 is SNHLY and CDR2 FYNNEI. Trimming cost V 3 bases and J 0 bases, with 13 bases left between them. This CDR3 contains 16 residues. This CDR3 reads CASSDRWGLSTDTQYF. CDR3 sequence (DNA): TGTGCCAGCAGTGATAGGTGGGGCCTTAGCACAGATACGCAGTATTTT. The full variable domain, in which reference TRBV2 and TRBJ2-3 provide the parts outside the CDR3, is EPEVTQTPSHQVTQMGQEVILRCVPISNHLYFYWYRQILGQKVEFLVSFYNNEISEKSEIFDDQFSVERPDGSNFTLKIRSTKLEDSAMYFCASSDRWGLSTDTQYFGPGTRLTVL.

This chain connects TRBV7-8 to TRBJ1-3; D remains unclear. The V gene lost 1 base and the J gene lost 4 bases, with 2 bases spanning the gap. Per the germline V gene, CDR1 is SGHVS and CDR2 is FQNEAQ. The length of the CDR3 is 12 residues. As DNA, the CDR3 is TGTGCCAGCAGCTTAGTAGGAAACACCATATATTTT. This translates into CASSLVGNTIYF.

As DNA, the CDR3 is TGTGCCAGCAGCCAAGATGGGTTAGGCTATGGCTACACCTTC. Its translation is CASSQDGLGYGYTF. The V gene is TRBV3-1 (or the pseudogene TRBV3-2), the J gene TRBJ1-2; D is ambiguous. CDR1 LGHDT and CDR2 YNNKEL come from the germline V gene (reference sequence). The CDR3 is made up of 14 amino acids. V was trimmed by 0 bases and J by 4 bases, leaving 9 bases between them.

This clone has a single count. The chain recombines TRBV7-3 with TRBJ2-1; 8 bases agree with TRBD2. V lost 5 bases and J lost 0; bases outside the gene matches: 9. CDR1 and CDR2 (germline): SGHTA, FQGTGA. This CDR3 comprises 17 residues. The DNA for the CDR3 is TGTGCCAGCAGCCCCCGCCCGAGCGGGGGCTCCTACAATGAGCAGTTCTTC. It is translated as CASSPRPSGGSYNEQFF.

This chain's CDR3 is CASSPTSTYNEQFF. CDR3 bases: TGTGCCAGCTCTCCGACTAGCACCTACAATGAGCAGTTCTTC. This sequence joins TRBV18 and TRBJ2-1; 7 bases match TRBD2. This CDR3 has 14 amino acids. After removal of 6 bases from V and 2 bases from J, the junction contained 4 bases not matched to a gene. Germline values: CDR1 KGHSH, CDR2 LQKENI.